Shown below are 28 T cell receptor beta chains from a single sample sequenced in a study of blood T cell repertoires in COVID-19 (TCRdb year 2020). The method was the immunoSEQ multiplex PCR assay. TCRdb obtained this table from immuneACCESS and retained in-frame rearrangements with V and J assigned. These tables miss some clones; where compared with another copy, unresolved V genes account for less than half of the shortfall, and the remainder is unexplained. The table for this sample lists about 69,000 clones; 60% to 80% of them were counted only once. The ten largest clones take up 16% of the sample. What was sequenced was peripheral blood. These receptors all stem from a man aged 60-69 years with acute or convalescent COVID-19.

Relative to its sample, this clone is large. The gene calls are TRBV27 and TRBJ2-6, with D possibly being TRBD2 (6 bases). CDR1 is MNHEY, CDR2 SMNVEV, per germline (reference sequence). V lost 5 bases and J 0 bases, leaving 17 bases between the germline ends. The CDR3 length is 18 residues. CDR3 nucleotide sequence: TGTGCCAGCAGTCAGCACGGGGGATCGAGCTCTGGGGCCAACGTCCTGACTTTC. It translates to CASSQHGGSSSGANVLTF.

DNA for the CDR3: TGCGCCAGCAGCTCGGGACAAGTGAACACTGAAGCTTTCTTT. This codes for CASSSGQVNTEAFF. The V and J genes are TRBV5-1 and TRBJ1-1; a weak D match, TRBD1 (6 bases). Germline lookup yields CDR1 SGHRS and CDR2 YFSETQ. The V gene lost 3 bases and the J gene lost 0 bases, with 9 bases spanning the gap. The CDR3 is made up of 14 amino acids.

The V gene is TRBV30, the J gene TRBJ1-2; D perhaps matches TRBD1 (5 bases). CDR3 length: 15 amino acids. Trimming removed 0 bases from V and 4 bases from J, with 15 bases in between. Looked up from germline, CDR1 is GTSNPN and CDR2 is SVGIG (reference sequence). CDR3 region: CAWSVSAGLTYGYTF. CDR3 DNA: TGTGCCTGGAGTGTATCGGCAGGGCTAACCTATGGCTACACCTTC. The full variable domain, completed using reference TRBV30 and TRBJ1-2, is SQTIHQWPATLVQPVGSPLSLECTVEGTSNPNLYWYRQAAGRGLQLLFYSVGIGQISSEVPQNLSASRPQDRQFILSSKKLLLSDSGFYLCAWSVSAGLTYGYTFGSGTRLTVV.

V usage is TRBV7-9 and J usage is TRBJ1-2, with D maybe TRBD1 (5 bases). The germline V gene has CDR1 SEHNR and CDR2 FQNEAQ (reference sequence). This CDR3 is built from 12 residues. Trimming took off 3 bases at V and 4 bases at J, with 6 bases between the two ends. The chain's CDR3 is CASSFGGYGYTF. CDR3 DNA: TGTGCCAGCAGCTTCGGGGGCTATGGCTACACCTTC.

This chain links TRBV7-9 with TRBJ2-7; 7 positions agree with TRBD1. The CDR3 contains 14 residues. Germline trimming cut 4 bases from V and 3 bases from J; bases unmatched to any gene: 6. Germline V gene sequence: CDR1 SEHNR, CDR2 FQNEAQ (reference sequence). For the CDR3, the DNA is TGTGCCAGCAGCTCACCTGACAGGGTCTACGAGCAGTACTTC. Protein: CASSSPDRVYEQYF.

This chain links TRBV25-1 with TRBJ2-3, with D maybe TRBD1 (6 bases). The CDR3 contains 16 residues. V dropped 5 bases and J dropped 4 bases, with 19 bases sitting between them. The germline V gene encodes CDR1 MGHDK and CDR2 SYGVNS. CDR3 nucleotide sequence: TGTGCCAGCAGTCCCTCCGACAGGTTTGGGGCAGATACGCAGTATTTT. It translates to CASSPSDRFGADTQYF.

In this sample, this clone turned up a few times. This sequence joins TRBV3-1 (or the pseudogene TRBV3-2) and TRBJ1-5, with a possible D match to TRBD1 (6 bases). Germline lookup yields CDR1 LGHDT and CDR2 YNNKEL (reference sequence). There are 14 residues in the CDR3. The ends were cut back, 0 bases at V and 5 bases at J, with 8 bases in the middle. DNA of the CDR3: TGTGCCAGCAGCCAAGACGAGGGGGATCAGCCCCAGCATTTT. Translation: CASSQDEGDQPQHF.

This chain joins TRBV10-3 and TRBJ1-1; 11 bases are a match to TRBD1. This CDR3 spans 17 amino acids. The germline gives CDR1 ENHRY, CDR2 SYGVKD. The V gene end was trimmed by 6 bases and the J gene end by 0 bases; junction bases not matched to a gene: 9. CDR3 nucleotide sequence: TGTGCCATCAGAAACCGGGACAGGGGGGATATGAACACTGAAGCTTTCTTT. Amino acid sequence: CAIRNRDRGDMNTEAFF.

The chain uses TRBV18 and TRBJ1-2; TRBD1 agrees at 7 bases. CDR3 length equals 14 residues. Germline trimming cut 3 bases from V and 3 bases from J; bases unmatched to any gene: 4. Germline CDR1 reads KGHSH; CDR2 reads LQKENI. The CDR3 loop reads CASSPGTVYYGYTF. The DNA of the CDR3 is TGTGCCAGCTCACCCGGGACAGTCTACTATGGCTACACCTTC.

This clone was counted a single time. V usage is TRBV5-1 and J usage is TRBJ1-5; D may be TRBD1 (6 bases). This CDR3 contains 15 residues. The germline V gene has CDR1 SGHRS and CDR2 YFSETQ. Trimming took 4 bases from V and 5 from J, leaving 16 bases between them. DNA for the CDR3: TGCGCCAGCAGCCAAGGGGTTTCAGGGGATCAGCCCCAGCATTTT. Its translation is CASSQGVSGDQPQHF.

The chain uses TRBV2 and TRBJ2-1; the D gene is possibly TRBD2 (6 bases). The germline V gene encodes CDR1 SNHLY and CDR2 FYNNEI. The CDR3 extends over 13 amino acids. Deletions cut 6 bases from V and 4 bases from J, with 10 bases between. CDR3 coding DNA: TGTGCCAGCAGATCGGGGGAGTACAATGAGCAGTTCTTC. It yields the protein CASRSGEYNEQFF. The entire variable domain, with the rest obtained from reference TRBV2 and TRBJ2-1, is as follows: EPEVTQTPSHQVTQMGQEVILRCVPISNHLYFYWYRQILGQKVEFLVSFYNNEISEKSEIFDDQFSVERPDGSNFTLKIRSTKLEDSAMYFCASRSGEYNEQFFGPGTRLTVL.

The chain combines TRBV5-8 with TRBJ2-7; D is possibly TRBD1 (5 bases). V was shortened by 0 bases and J by 4 bases, with 8 bases between the two germline ends. Germline V CDR1 and CDR2: SGHTS, YDEGEE. This CDR3 has 13 residues. This CDR3 reads CASSLGQKYEQYF. CDR3 nucleotides: TGTGCCAGCAGCTTGGGACAGAAATACGAGCAGTACTTC.

The genes are TRBV7-6 and TRBJ2-4; D possibly corresponds to TRBD1 (6 bases). Per the germline V gene, CDR1 is SGHVS and CDR2 is FNYEAQ. CDR3 length: 15 residues. Trimming pared 2 bases from V and 2 bases from J, leaving 10 bases between. The CDR3 sequence: CASSLQQGTKNIQYF. The CDR3 DNA follows: TGTGCCAGCAGCTTACAACAGGGCACCAAAAACATTCAGTACTTC. The variable domain in full, with the rest retrieved from reference TRBV7-6 and TRBJ2-4, is GAGVSQSPRYKVTKRGQDVALRCDPISGHVSLYWYRQALGQGPEFLTYFNYEAQQDKSGLPNDRFSAERPEGSISTLTIQRTEQRDSAMYRCASSLQQGTKNIQYFGAGTRLSVL.

V and J are TRBV6-5 and TRBJ1-2; possibly TRBD1 for D (6 bases). Germline values: CDR1 MNHEY, CDR2 SVGAGI. V shed 0 bases and J shed 6 bases, with 14 bases lying between them. The length of the CDR3 is 15 residues. As DNA, the CDR3 is TGTGCCAGCAGTTACTCGAGAGGGGGGGCGGATGGCTACACCTTC. This translates into CASSYSRGGADGYTF.

V gene TRBV10-1 combines with J gene TRBJ1-1; D not resolved. Trimming stripped 5 bases from V and 1 base from J, with 8 bases between. In germline, CDR1 is WNHNN, CDR2 SYGVQD (reference sequence). There are 13 residues in the CDR3. CDR3 region: CASSIEGNTEAFF. CDR3 nucleotide sequence: TGCGCCAGCAGTATTGAGGGGAACACTGAAGCTTTCTTT.

The gene calls are TRBV4-2 and TRBJ1-1; 7 bases are a match to TRBD1. The CDR3 spans 16 residues. The V gene's germline CDR1 is LGHNA and CDR2 YNFKEQ. V dropped 1 base and J dropped 1; count of bases not matched to a gene: 6. The CDR3 region is CASSQGQGAPNTEAFF. CDR3 DNA sequence: TGTGCCAGCAGCCAAGGACAGGGAGCCCCGAACACTGAAGCTTTCTTT.

CDR3 DNA: TGTGCCAGCAGCCGTCTTGGGGGACAGGGGGCAGCAGGGGCCAACGTCCTGACTTTC. Amino acid sequence: CASSRLGGQGAAGANVLTF. This sequence joins TRBV4-2 and TRBJ2-6, with 12 bases identical to TRBD1. The CDR3 covers 19 residues. Trimming removed 4 bases from V and 4 bases from J; junction bases left unmatched: 11. CDR1 is LGHNA and CDR2 is YNFKEQ in the germline V gene.

This clone was observed once. The chain links TRBV7-2 to TRBJ2-1, with D perhaps matching TRBD2 (7 bases). Germline-derived CDR1 and CDR2 are SGHTA and FQGNSA. This CDR3 has 14 amino acids. V was cut by 3 bases and J by 6 bases, with 12 bases left in between. Written as DNA, the CDR3 is TGTGCCAGCAGCTTCCGGGGGGCGCGCAATGAGCAGTTCTTC. Its translation: CASSFRGARNEQFF.

This clone came up a few times. The chain uses TRBV14 and TRBJ2-7; 9 bases match TRBD1. The CDR3 is made up of 16 amino acids. Losses at the gene ends were 5 bases for V and 4 bases for J; bases not matched to a gene: 12. CDR1 and CDR2 (germline): SGHDN, FVKESK. CDR3 sequence: CASSTALGQGYYEQYF. Here the CDR3 DNA reads TGTGCCAGCAGCACAGCCCTCGGACAGGGGTATTACGAGCAGTACTTC.

A few counts support this clone. This chain uses TRBV6-2 or TRBV6-3 with TRBJ2-7, with TRBD1 matching 7 bases. The V gene's germline CDR1 is MNHEY and CDR2 SVGEGT. After removal of 0 bases from V and 0 bases from J, the junction contained 8 bases not matched to a gene. This CDR3 region has 17 residues. The CDR3 loop is CASSYSMGQLISYEQYF. The CDR3 DNA is TGTGCCAGCAGTTACTCAATGGGACAGCTGATCTCCTACGAGCAGTACTTC.

This rearrangement joins TRBV2 to TRBJ2-3, with a possible D match to TRBD1 (6 bases). Between the trimmed V and J ends, which lost 5 bases and 4 bases, there was a span of 10 bases. Germline CDR1 and CDR2: SNHLY and FYNNEI. CDR3 length equals 13 residues. The CDR3 here is CASSSQGADTQYF. In DNA, the CDR3 is TGTGCCAGCAGTTCACAGGGAGCAGATACGCAGTATTTT.

This clone occurred once. The rearrangement uses TRBV5-5 and TRBJ1-3, with 8 bases aligning to TRBD1. CDR1 is SGHKS and CDR2 is YYEKEE in the germline V gene (reference sequence). This CDR3 has 15 amino acids. With V trimmed by 0 bases and J by 7 bases, 6 bases remained unmatched. As DNA, the CDR3 is TGTGCCAGCAGCTTGGCTGATGGACAGGGCAACACCATATATTTT. Encoded protein: CASSLADGQGNTIYF.

This clone has a handful of counts. The chain has TRBV19 and TRBJ1-5, with 8 bases aligning to TRBD1. CDR3 size: 15 residues. Germline CDR1 and CDR2: LNHDA and SQIVND (reference sequence). With 6 bases clipped from V and 9 bases from J, the junction kept 13 bases outside the gene matches. The CDR3 spells CASRTAGTGVTPQHF. DNA for the CDR3: TGTGCCAGTAGAACGGCTGGGACAGGAGTTACGCCCCAGCATTTT.

This CDR3 reads CASGIQGGDTEAFF. In DNA, the CDR3 is TGCGCCAGCGGAATACAGGGGGGCGACACTGAAGCTTTCTTT. The V call is TRBV5-1, the J call TRBJ1-1, with 8 positions matching TRBD1. Germline V gene sequence: CDR1 SGHRS, CDR2 YFSETQ. This CDR3 comprises 14 residues. V dropped 7 bases and J dropped 3; count of bases not matched to a gene: 8.

J is TRBJ1-2 and V is TRBV7-9; D is unclear. The CDR3 sequence is 14 residues long. Germline CDR1 and CDR2: SEHNR and FQNEAQ (reference sequence). V dropped 5 bases and J dropped 5 bases, with 15 bases sitting between them. In DNA, the CDR3 is TGTGCCAGCAGCAAAAAAGGGTGGAGGTATGGCTACACCTTC. Protein sequence: CASSKKGWRYGYTF.

The V and J genes are TRBV2 and TRBJ2-2; D is uncertain. Trimming removed 7 bases from V and 6 bases from J, with 6 bases in between. The CDR3 extends over 11 amino acids. Germline V gene sequence: CDR1 SNHLY, CDR2 FYNNEI. The CDR3 DNA reads TGTGCCAGCACCTACGCCGGGGAGCTGTTTTTT. As protein: CASTYAGELFF.

This clone was counted a few times. The chain links TRBV12-5 to TRBJ2-7; 9 bases align to TRBD1. CDR1 is LGHNT and CDR2 is FRNRAP in the germline V gene. This CDR3 has 15 amino acids. Losses at the gene ends were 1 base for V and 7 bases for J; bases not matched to a gene: 8. This CDR3 is CASGLADRGQGEQYF. The CDR3 coding sequence is TGTGCTAGTGGTTTGGCGGACAGGGGACAAGGGGAGCAGTACTTC. Combining the CDR3 with reference TRBV12-5 and TRBJ2-7 gives the whole variable domain DARVTQTPRHKVTEMGQEVTMRCQPILGHNTVFWYRQTMMQGLELLAYFRNRAPLDDSGMPKDRFSAEMPDATLATLKIQPSEPRDSAVYFCASGLADRGQGEQYFGPGTRLTVT.

CDR3 DNA sequence: TGTGCCAGCAGCCCTGGACTAGCGGGGAACACAGATACGCAGTATTTT. Translating it yields CASSPGLAGNTDTQYF. The rearrangement joins TRBV7-9 to TRBJ2-3; 12 nucleotides align to TRBD2. This CDR3 is built from 16 residues. V lost 5 bases and J lost 2; bases outside the gene matches: 5. Germline CDR1 reads SEHNR; CDR2 reads FQNEAQ (reference sequence).